This T cell receptor (beta chain) was recovered during a study of CD8 T cells in Susac syndrome. General observations from the study: By the study's own acknowledgment, its TCR sequencing and HLA analysis included relatively few individuals.

The T cells that were sequenced for TCR beta were CD8+ and CD4+ cells from blood. TEMRA cells underwent FACS enrichment and CD8+ and CD4+ T cells underwent negative isolation. Roughly 0.45 to 1 ug RNA was reverse transcribed with random hexamers. Amplification of TCR beta CDR3 used immunoSEQ multiplex PCR across 54 Vbeta and 13 Jbeta. Each CDR3 protein gets one entry after TCRdb re-called the immunoSEQ multiplex PCR reads with MiXCR. The repertoire holds 130,000 or so distinct CDR3 sequences, over 80% seen once, with roughly 0.48% in the top ten. Germline trimming cut 6 bases from V and 6 bases from J; bases unmatched to any gene: 9. Germline V gene lookup returns CDR1 MNHNS and CDR2 SASEGT. The CDR3 spans 17 residues. Regarding this clonotype: Its antigen is undetermined.

The J gene is TRBJ2-3, the V gene TRBV6-1; 16 positions match TRBD2. Sequencing was done on a sample of CD8+ T cells from PBMCs. The receptor was derived from a human donor with multiple sclerosis. CDR3 loop: CASRGLAGGPWLDTQYF. The CDR3 coding sequence is TGTGCCAGCAGGGGACTAGCGGGGGGGCCTTGGTTGGATACGCAGTATTTT.